A single T cell receptor beta chain is shown here with its context. The sample originates from a study of blood T cell repertoires in COVID-19. Living in about two dozen US areas, the participants were between about 18 and 95 years of age. What the recovered Cohort 3 donors had was two negative PCRs, clearance, or symptom resolution. Sequencing was performed with immunoSEQ multiplex PCR; in TCRdb, only in-frame clones are kept and a portion is missing. The sample has 310,000 or so clones, approximately 90% seen once; the top ten hold about 9.9%. CDR1 is SGHTA and CDR2 is FQGTGA in the germline V gene. CDR3 length equals 14 residues. Trimming took 6 bases from V and 7 from J, leaving 13 bases between them.

The clonotype originates from a woman in her 40s who had recovered from COVID-19. The gene calls are TRBV7-3 and TRBJ1-6; D possibly corresponds to TRBD1 (5 bases). The sample consisted of PBMCs or T cells enriched from blood (not recorded which). DNA of the CDR3: TGTGCCAGCAGTCTCGGACAATTGAATTCACCCCTCCACTTT. It specifies CASSLGQLNSPLHF.